The rows below give T cell receptor beta chains drawn from one sample of a study of T cells in localized non-small cell lung cancer. Assay used: immunoSEQ multiplex PCR; TCRdb lists only in-frame clones, some missing. The sample shows 10,000 to 15,000 clones, over 75% of them seen only once. Source: peripheral blood, taken before any cancer treatment. All receptors derive from an older male donor with stage I lung adenocarcinoma. CDR3s include the opening cysteine and the closing phenylalanine or tryptophan. The D gene is left open where the match is weak. The listing skips clone size in some rows; elsewhere it reads once, few, many or a size class.

J: TRBJ2-1; D: NA; size: NA; V: TRBV5-4; DNA: TGTGCCAGCAGCTTGGGAGGTTCGAGCTCCTACAATGAGCAGTTCTTC; CDR3: CASSLGGSSSYNEQFF
J: TRBJ2-7; D: NA; size: NA; V: TRBV7-2; DNA: TGTGCCAGCAGCTTAACCACAGGGAACTCCTACGAGCAGTACTTC; CDR3: CASSLTTGNSYEQYF
J: TRBJ2-2; D: TRBD1; size: NA; V: TRBV27; DNA: TGTGCCAGCAGGAACCAGGGGGCGAAACCCGGGGAGCTGTTTTTT; CDR3: CASRNQGAKPGELFF
J: TRBJ2-3; D: TRBD2; size: NA; V: TRBV6-4; DNA: TGTGCCAGCAGTGACCTTAGCGGGGGTAGCACAGATACGCAGTATTTT; CDR3: CASSDLSGGSTDTQYF
J: TRBJ1-3; D: NA; size: NA; V: TRBV4-3; DNA: TGCGCCAGCAGCCAAGAAACCTGGGGAAACACCATATATTTT; CDR3: CASSQETWGNTIYF
J: TRBJ2-7; D: TRBD1; size: NA; V: TRBV6-6; DNA: TGTGCCAGCAGCCCCACAGGGGGCGGTGGCACCTACGAGCAGTACTTC; CDR3: CASSPTGGGGTYEQYF
J: TRBJ2-7; D: NA; size: NA; V: TRBV6-5; DNA: TGTGCCAGCAGTTACTCGAAGCCTAGCGTCGACGAGCAGTACTTC; CDR3: CASSYSKPSVDEQYF
J: TRBJ2-7; D: NA; size: NA; V: TRBV4-1; DNA: TGCGCCAGCAGCCAAGACTTACAGGGAGGCGAGCAGTACTTC; CDR3: CASSQDLQGGEQYF
J: TRBJ1-2; D: NA; size: NA; V: TRBV4-2; DNA: TGTGCCAGCAGCCAACAGGGACTTTATGGCTACACCTTC; CDR3: CASSQQGLYGYTF
J: TRBJ1-3; D: NA; size: NA; V: TRBV6-6; DNA: TGTGCCAGCAGTTATGATCAGGGCCCCTCTGGAAACACCATATATTTT; CDR3: CASSYDQGPSGNTIYF
J: TRBJ1-5; D: NA; size: NA; V: TRBV19; DNA: TGTGCCAGTAGTACACAGGGTAGGCAGCCCCAGCATTTT; CDR3: CASSTQGRQPQHF
J: TRBJ1-5; D: NA; size: NA; V: TRBV4-2; DNA: TGTGCCAGCAGCCAAGATCCTGCTTATCAGCCCCAGCATTTT; CDR3: CASSQDPAYQPQHF
J: TRBJ1-2; D: NA; size: NA; V: TRBV7-3; DNA: TGTGCCAGCAGCCCACAGGGTGGGGGCTATGGCTACACCTTC; CDR3: CASSPQGGGYGYTF
J: TRBJ2-6; D: NA; size: NA; V: TRBV19; DNA: TGTGCCAGTAGTGAGACAGGGGCCAACGTCCTGACTTTC; CDR3: CASSETGANVLTF
J: TRBJ1-4; D: TRBD1; size: few; V: TRBV28; DNA: TGTGCCAGCAGCCGATCGTACAGGGGAGGTGAAAAACTGTTTTTT; CDR3: CASSRSYRGGEKLFF
J: TRBJ1-5; D: NA; size: NA; V: TRBV19; DNA: TGTGCCAGTAGTATAATTGGGGAAGGGTTCAAAAACCAGCCCCAGCATTTT; CDR3: CASSIIGEGFKNQPQHF
J: TRBJ1-2; D: NA; size: NA; V: TRBV6-1; DNA: TGTGCCAGCACTCATGGCGTTAACTATGGCTACACCTTC; CDR3: CASTHGVNYGYTF
J: TRBJ2-2; D: NA; size: NA; V: TRBV7-8; DNA: TGTGCCAGCAGCTCGACAGGAGGGGCCGGGGAGCTGTTTTTT; CDR3: CASSSTGGAGELFF
J: TRBJ1-4; D: TRBD1; size: NA; V: TRBV28; DNA: TGTGCCAGCAGTGGGCCGGGACAGGGGGTTGAAAAACTGTTTTTT; CDR3: CASSGPGQGVEKLFF
J: TRBJ2-2; D: NA; size: NA; V: TRBV4-2; DNA: TGTGCCAGCAGCCCGATGGGTGGGGAATTCACCGGGGAGCTGTTTTTT; CDR3: CASSPMGGEFTGELFF
J: TRBJ1-6; D: NA; size: NA; V: TRBV6-1; DNA: TGTGCCAGCAGCCTCACCCAAAAAGGGAATTCACCCCTCCACTTT; CDR3: CASSLTQKGNSPLHF
J: TRBJ1-4; D: NA; size: NA; V: TRBV6-6; DNA: TGTGCCAGCAGTGGATCACAGGGTAGGAATGAAAAACTGTTTTTT; CDR3: CASSGSQGRNEKLFF
J: TRBJ1-2; D: TRBD1; size: NA; V: TRBV19; DNA: TGTGCCAGTAATGGGATTCTTCGGGACAGTTCTTATGGCTACACCTTC; CDR3: CASNGILRDSSYGYTF
J: TRBJ1-2; D: TRBD1; size: NA; V: TRBV6-5; DNA: TGTGCCAGCAGCCGGAGGACAGGCAGCCTTGGAGGCTACACCTTC; CDR3: CASSRRTGSLGGYTF
J: TRBJ1-2; D: TRBD1; size: NA; V: TRBV18; DNA: TGTGCCAGCTCGGAACCGGGACAGCTTAACTATGGCTACACCTTC; CDR3: CASSEPGQLNYGYTF
J: TRBJ2-2; D: NA; size: NA; V: TRBV4-1; DNA: TGCGCCAGCAGCCTTGGAGGGCCGAACACCGGGGAGCTGTTTTTT; CDR3: CASSLGGPNTGELFF
J: TRBJ1-2; D: NA; size: few; V: TRBV7-2; DNA: TGTGCCAGCAGCTCGTGGACCGAGACTAACTATGGCTACACCTTC; CDR3: CASSSWTETNYGYTF
J: TRBJ2-2; D: NA; size: NA; V: TRBV7-9; DNA: TGTGCCAGCAGCTGGGGGGATCGGAACACCGGGGAGCTGTTTTTT; CDR3: CASSWGDRNTGELFF
J: TRBJ1-2; D: TRBD1; size: once; V: TRBV28; DNA: TGTGCCAGCAGTGGGCGGACAGGGAAGGATTATGGCTACACCTTC; CDR3: CASSGRTGKDYGYTF
J: TRBJ2-3; D: NA; size: NA; V: TRBV7-3; DNA: TGTGCCAGCAGCTTTCAGGGATACACAGATACGCAGTATTTT; CDR3: CASSFQGYTDTQYF